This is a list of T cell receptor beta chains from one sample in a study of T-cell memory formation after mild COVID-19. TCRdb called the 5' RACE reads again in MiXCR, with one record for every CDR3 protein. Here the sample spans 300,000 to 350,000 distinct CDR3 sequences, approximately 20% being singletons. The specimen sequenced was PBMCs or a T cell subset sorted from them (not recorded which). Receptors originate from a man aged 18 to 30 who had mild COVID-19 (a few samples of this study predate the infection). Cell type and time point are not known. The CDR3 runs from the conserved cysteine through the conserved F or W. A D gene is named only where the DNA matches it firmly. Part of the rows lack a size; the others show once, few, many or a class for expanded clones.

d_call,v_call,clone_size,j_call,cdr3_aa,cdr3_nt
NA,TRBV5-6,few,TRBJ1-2,CASSLSLGSYGYTF,TGTGCCAGCAGCTTGTCTCTAGGGTCCTATGGCTACACCTTC
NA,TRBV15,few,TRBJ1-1,CATSRDTMGRVEAFF,TGTGCCACCAGCAGAGATACGATGGGTCGGGTAGAAGCTTTCTTT
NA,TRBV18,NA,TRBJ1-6,CASSPAPVNSPLHF,TGTGCCAGCTCACCAGCGCCGGTCAATTCACCCCTCCACTTT
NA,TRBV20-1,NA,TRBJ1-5,CSASLPGGNQPQHF,TGCAGTGCTAGTCTCCCCGGCGGCAATCAGCCCCAGCATTTT
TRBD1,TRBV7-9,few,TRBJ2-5,CASSPRDRGVAETQYF,TGTGCCAGCAGCCCCCGGGACAGGGGTGTAGCGGAGACCCAGTACTTC
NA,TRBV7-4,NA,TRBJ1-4,CAISGEKLFF,TGTGCAATATCGGGTGAAAAACTGTTTTTT
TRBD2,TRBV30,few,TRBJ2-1,CAWSPSGTDNEQFF,TGTGCCTGGAGCCCCAGCGGGACTGACAATGAGCAGTTCTTC
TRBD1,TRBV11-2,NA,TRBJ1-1,CASGEVTGANTEAFF,TGTGCCAGCGGCGAGGTCACAGGGGCGAACACTGAAGCTTTCTTT
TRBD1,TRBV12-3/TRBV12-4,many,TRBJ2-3,CASSPGQGADTQYF,TGTGCCAGCAGTCCGGGACAGGGGGCAGATACGCAGTATTTT
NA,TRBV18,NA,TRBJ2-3,CASSPPGAATDTQYF,TGTGCCAGCTCACCACCCGGGGCCGCCACAGATACGCAGTATTTT
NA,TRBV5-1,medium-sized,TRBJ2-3,CASSLTDTQYF,TGTGCCAGCAGTTTAACAGATACGCAGTATTTT
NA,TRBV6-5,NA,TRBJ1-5,CASQPQGPSSNQPQHF,TGTGCCTCACAGCCCCAGGGGCCTAGTAGCAATCAGCCCCAGCATTTT
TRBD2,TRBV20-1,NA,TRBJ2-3,CSARVLAGDLDTDTQYF,TGCAGTGCTAGGGTTCTAGCGGGGGACCTCGACACAGATACGCAGTATTTT
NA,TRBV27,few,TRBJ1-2,CASSLLGGNYGYTF,TGTGCCAGCAGCCTTCTTGGAGGCAACTATGGCTACACCTTC
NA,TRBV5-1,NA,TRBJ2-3,CASSLGLGADTQYF,TGCGCCAGCAGCTTGGGGCTAGGTGCAGATACGCAGTATTTT
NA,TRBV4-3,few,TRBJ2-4,CASSLSPGAKNIQYF,TGCGCCAGCAGCCTGTCCCCCGGAGCCAAAAACATTCAGTACTTC
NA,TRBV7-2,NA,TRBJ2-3,CASSVYADTQYF,TGTGCCAGCAGCGTATACGCAGATACGCAGTATTTT
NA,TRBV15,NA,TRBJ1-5,CATSTGLENQPQHF,TGTGCCACCAGCACGGGATTGGAGAATCAGCCCCAGCATTTT
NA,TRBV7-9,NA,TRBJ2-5,CASSLIGDETQYF,TGTGCCAGCAGCTTAATTGGGGATGAGACCCAGTACTTC
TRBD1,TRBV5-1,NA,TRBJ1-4,CASSLSGGDEKLFF,TGCGCCAGCAGCTTGTCAGGGGGGGATGAAAAACTGTTTTTT
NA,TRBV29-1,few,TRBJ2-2,CSVSFATGNTGELFF,TGCAGCGTCTCCTTCGCCACAGGGAACACCGGGGAGCTGTTTTTT
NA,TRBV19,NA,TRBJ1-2,CASSITPSYYGYTF,TGTGCCAGTAGTATCACCCCGTCCTACTATGGCTACACCTTC
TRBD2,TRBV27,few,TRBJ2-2,CASTPLAGDNTGELFF,TGTGCCAGCACCCCCCTAGCGGGGGACAACACCGGGGAGCTGTTTTTT
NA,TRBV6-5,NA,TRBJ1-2,CASSFDSRSYGYTF,TGTGCCAGCAGTTTTGACAGCAGGTCCTATGGCTACACCTTC
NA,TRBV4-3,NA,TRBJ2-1,CASSPIGGGSEQFF,TGCGCCAGCAGCCCGATAGGGGGGGGTAGTGAGCAGTTCTTC
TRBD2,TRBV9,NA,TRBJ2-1,CASSEGGGGYNEQFF,TGTGCCAGCAGCGAGGGTGGCGGGGGTTACAATGAGCAGTTCTTC
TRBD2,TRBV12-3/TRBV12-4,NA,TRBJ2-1,CASSLAGKPFDEQFF,TGTGCCAGCAGTCTAGCGGGGAAACCGTTCGATGAGCAGTTCTTC
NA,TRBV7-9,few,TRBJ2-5,CASSGYQETQYF,TGTGCCAGCAGCGGGTACCAAGAGACCCAGTACTTC
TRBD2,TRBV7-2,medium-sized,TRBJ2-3,CASSPGGPLTDTQYF,TGTGCCAGCAGCCCGGGGGGGCCCCTCACAGATACGCAGTATTTT